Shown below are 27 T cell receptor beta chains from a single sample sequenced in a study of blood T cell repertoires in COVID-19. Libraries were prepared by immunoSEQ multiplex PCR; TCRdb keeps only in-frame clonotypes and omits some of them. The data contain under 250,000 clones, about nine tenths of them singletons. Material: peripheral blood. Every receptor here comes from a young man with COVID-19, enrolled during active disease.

The CDR3 reads CASSPGQGGGGYTF. Here the CDR3 DNA reads TGTGCCAGCAGCCCCGGACAGGGCGGCGGCGGCTACACCTTC. The chain employs TRBV9 and TRBJ1-2, with 8 bases identical to TRBD1. The CDR3 extends over 14 amino acids. V trimming: 4 bases; J trimming: 8 bases; junction bases outside the gene matches: 10. The germline V gene encodes CDR1 SGDLS and CDR2 YYNGEE.

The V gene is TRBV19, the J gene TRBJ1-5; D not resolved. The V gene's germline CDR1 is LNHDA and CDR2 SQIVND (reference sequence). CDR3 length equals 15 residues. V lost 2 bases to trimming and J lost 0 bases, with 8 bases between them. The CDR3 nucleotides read TGTGCCAGTAGTATACAGGTTCATAGCAATCAGCCCCAGCATTTT. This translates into CASSIQVHSNQPQHF.

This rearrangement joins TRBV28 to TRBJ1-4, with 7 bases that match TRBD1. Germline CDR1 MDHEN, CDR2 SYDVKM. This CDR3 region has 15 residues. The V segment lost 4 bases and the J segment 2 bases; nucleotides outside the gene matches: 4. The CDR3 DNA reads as TGTGCCAGCAGTTCCCCAGGGGGTACTAATGAAAAACTGTTTTTT. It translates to CASSSPGGTNEKLFF. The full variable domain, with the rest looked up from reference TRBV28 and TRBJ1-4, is DVKVTQSSRYLVKRTGEKVFLECVQDMDHENMFWYRQDPGLGLRLIYFSYDVKMKEKGDIPEGYSVSREKKERFSLILESASTNQTSMYLCASSSPGGTNEKLFFGSGTQLSVL.

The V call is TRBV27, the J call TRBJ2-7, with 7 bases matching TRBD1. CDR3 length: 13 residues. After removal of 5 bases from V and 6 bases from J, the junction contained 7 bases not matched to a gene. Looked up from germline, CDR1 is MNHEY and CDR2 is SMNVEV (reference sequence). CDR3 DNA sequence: TGTGCCAGCAGTCCCCAGGGGGACATCGAGCAGTACTTC. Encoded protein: CASSPQGDIEQYF.

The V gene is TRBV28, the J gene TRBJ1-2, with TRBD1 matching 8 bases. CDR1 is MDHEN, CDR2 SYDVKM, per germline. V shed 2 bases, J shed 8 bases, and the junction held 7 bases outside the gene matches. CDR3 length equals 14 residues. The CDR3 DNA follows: TGTGCCAGCAGTTTACGAACAGGGGGACGAGGCTACACCTTC. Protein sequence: CASSLRTGGRGYTF.

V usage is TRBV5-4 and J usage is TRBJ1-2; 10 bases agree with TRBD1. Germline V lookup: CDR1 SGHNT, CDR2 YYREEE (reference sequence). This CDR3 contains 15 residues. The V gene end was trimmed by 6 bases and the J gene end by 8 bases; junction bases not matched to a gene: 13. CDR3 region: CASTIRQGASRGYTF. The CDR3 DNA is TGTGCCAGCACCATCAGACAGGGGGCGTCCCGGGGCTACACCTTC.

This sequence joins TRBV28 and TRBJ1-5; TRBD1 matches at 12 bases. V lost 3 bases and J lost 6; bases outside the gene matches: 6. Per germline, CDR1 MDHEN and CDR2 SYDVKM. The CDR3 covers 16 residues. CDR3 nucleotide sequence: TGTGCCAGCAGTTTCGGGACAGGGGGCGAGAGTCAGCCCCAGCATTTT. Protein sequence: CASSFGTGGESQPQHF.

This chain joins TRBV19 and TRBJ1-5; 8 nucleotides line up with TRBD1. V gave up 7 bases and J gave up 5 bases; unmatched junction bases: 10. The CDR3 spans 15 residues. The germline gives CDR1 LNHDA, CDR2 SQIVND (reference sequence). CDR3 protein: CASKAGTGYYQPQHF. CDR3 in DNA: TGTGCCAGTAAGGCCGGGACAGGTTATTATCAGCCCCAGCATTTT.

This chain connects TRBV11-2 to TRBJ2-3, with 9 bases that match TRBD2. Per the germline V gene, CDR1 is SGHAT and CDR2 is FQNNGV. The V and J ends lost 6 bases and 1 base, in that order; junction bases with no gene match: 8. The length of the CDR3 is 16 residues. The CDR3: CASRPGVAGGTDTQYF. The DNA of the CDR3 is TGTGCCAGCAGACCCGGGGTAGCGGGAGGCACAGATACGCAGTATTTT.

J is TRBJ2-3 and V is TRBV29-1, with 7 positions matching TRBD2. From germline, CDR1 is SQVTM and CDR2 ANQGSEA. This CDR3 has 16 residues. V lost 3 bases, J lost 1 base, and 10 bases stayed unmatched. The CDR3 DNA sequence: TGCAGCGTTGAGGGGAGGGCCGGGACGGGCACAGATACGCAGTATTTT. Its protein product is CSVEGRAGTGTDTQYF.

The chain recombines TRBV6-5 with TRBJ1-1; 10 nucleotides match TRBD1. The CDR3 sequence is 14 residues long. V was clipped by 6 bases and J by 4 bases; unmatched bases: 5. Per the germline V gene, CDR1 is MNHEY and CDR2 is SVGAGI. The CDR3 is CASRTGGVLTEAFF. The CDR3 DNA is TGTGCCAGCAGGACAGGGGGCGTACTCACTGAAGCTTTCTTT.

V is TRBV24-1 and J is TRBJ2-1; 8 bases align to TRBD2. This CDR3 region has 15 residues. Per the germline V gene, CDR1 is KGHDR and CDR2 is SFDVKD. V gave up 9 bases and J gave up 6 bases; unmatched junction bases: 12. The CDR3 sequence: CATSKPAGVSNEQFF. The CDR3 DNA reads TGTGCCACCTCGAAACCAGCGGGAGTCAGCAATGAGCAGTTCTTC.

The CDR3: CASSGTEEAFF. DNA for the CDR3: TGTGCCAGCAGTGGGACAGAGGAAGCTTTCTTT. V usage is TRBV12-3 or TRBV12-4 and J usage is TRBJ1-1; 7 bases are a match to TRBD1. The junction had 2 bases not matched to a gene; V was cut back by 5 bases and J by 8 bases. The CDR3 runs 11 residues.

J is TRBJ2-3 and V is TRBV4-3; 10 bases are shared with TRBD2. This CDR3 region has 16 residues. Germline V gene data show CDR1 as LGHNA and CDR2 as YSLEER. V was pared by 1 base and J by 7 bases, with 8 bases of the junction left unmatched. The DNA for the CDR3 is TGCGCCAGCAGCCAAGTTACAGCGGGGGGGCAATATACGCAGTATTTT. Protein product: CASSQVTAGGQYTQYF.

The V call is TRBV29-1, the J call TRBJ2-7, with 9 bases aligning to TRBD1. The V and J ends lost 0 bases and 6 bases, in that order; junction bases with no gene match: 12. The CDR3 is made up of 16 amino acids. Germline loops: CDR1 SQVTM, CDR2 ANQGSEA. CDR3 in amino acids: CSVEDGARTGVFEQYF. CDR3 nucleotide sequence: TGCAGCGTTGAAGATGGGGCGCGGACAGGGGTTTTCGAGCAGTACTTC.

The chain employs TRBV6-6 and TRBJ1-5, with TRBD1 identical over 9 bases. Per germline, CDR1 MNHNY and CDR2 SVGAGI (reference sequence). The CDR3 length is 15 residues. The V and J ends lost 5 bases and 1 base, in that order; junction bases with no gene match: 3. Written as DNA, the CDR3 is TGTGCCAGCAGTAAACAGGGGGCGAGCAATCAGCCCCAGCATTTT. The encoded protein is CASSKQGASNQPQHF.

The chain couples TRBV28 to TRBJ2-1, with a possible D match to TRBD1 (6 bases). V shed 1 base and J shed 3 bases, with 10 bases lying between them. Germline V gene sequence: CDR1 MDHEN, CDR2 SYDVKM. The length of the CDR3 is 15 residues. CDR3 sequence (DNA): TGTGCCAGCAGTTTATTTCAGGGGAACTACAATGAGCAGTTCTTC. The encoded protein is CASSLFQGNYNEQFF.

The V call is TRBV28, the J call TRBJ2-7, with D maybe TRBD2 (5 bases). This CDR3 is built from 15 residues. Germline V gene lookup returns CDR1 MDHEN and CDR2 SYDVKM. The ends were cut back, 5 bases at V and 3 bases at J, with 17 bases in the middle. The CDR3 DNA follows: TGTGCCAGCAGTCCATACCGGATAGGGAGCTACGAGCAGTACTTC. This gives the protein CASSPYRIGSYEQYF. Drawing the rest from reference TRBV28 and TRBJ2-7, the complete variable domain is DVKVTQSSRYLVKRTGEKVFLECVQDMDHENMFWYRQDPGLGLRLIYFSYDVKMKEKGDIPEGYSVSREKKERFSLILESASTNQTSMYLCASSPYRIGSYEQYFGPGTRLTVT.

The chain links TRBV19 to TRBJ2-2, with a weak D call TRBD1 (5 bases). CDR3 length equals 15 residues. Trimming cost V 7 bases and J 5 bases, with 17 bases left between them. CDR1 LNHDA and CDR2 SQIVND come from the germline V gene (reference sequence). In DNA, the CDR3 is TGTGCCAGTATCCAGGGTACCCTTACTACCGGGGAGCTGTTTTTT. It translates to CASIQGTLTTGELFF. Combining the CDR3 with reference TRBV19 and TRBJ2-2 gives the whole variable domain DGGITQSPKYLFRKEGQNVTLSCEQNLNHDAMYWYRQDPGQGLRLIYYSQIVNDFQKGDIAEGYSVSREKKESFPLTVTSAQKNPTAFYLCASIQGTLTTGELFFGEGSRLTVL.

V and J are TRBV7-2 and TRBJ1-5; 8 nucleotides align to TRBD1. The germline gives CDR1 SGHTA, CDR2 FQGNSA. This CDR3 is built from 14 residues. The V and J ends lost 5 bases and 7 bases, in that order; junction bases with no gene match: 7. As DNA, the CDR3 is TGTGCCAGCAGCGCCAGGGACAGGCTCCAGCCCCAGCATTTT. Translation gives CASSARDRLQPQHF.

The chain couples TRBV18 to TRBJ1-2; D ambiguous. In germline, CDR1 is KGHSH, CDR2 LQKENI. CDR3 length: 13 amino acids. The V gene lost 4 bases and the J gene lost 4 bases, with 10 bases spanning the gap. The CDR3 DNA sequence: TGTGCCAGCTCACGGGAGGTTGGCTATGGCTACACCTTC. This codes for CASSREVGYGYTF.

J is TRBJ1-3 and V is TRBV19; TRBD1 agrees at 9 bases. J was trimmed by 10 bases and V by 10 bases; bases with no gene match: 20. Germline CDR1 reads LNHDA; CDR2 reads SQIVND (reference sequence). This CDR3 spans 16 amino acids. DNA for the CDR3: TGTGCCACCGCGCCCGTCCGGGGGGACAGGGTGAAAACCATATATTTT. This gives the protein CATAPVRGDRVKTIYF.

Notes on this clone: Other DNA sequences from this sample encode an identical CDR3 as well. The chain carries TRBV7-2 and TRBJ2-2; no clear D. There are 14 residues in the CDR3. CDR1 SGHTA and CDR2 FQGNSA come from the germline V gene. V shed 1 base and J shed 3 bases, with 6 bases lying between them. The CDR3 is CASSLGGYTGELFF. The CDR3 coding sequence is TGTGCCAGCAGCTTAGGCGGCTACACCGGGGAGCTGTTTTTT. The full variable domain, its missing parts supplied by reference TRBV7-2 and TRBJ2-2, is GAGVSQSPSNKVTEKGKDVELRCDPISGHTALYWYRQSLGQGLEFLIYFQGNSAPDKSGLPSDRFSAERTGGSVSTLTIQRTQQEDSAVYLCASSLGGYTGELFFGEGSRLTVL.

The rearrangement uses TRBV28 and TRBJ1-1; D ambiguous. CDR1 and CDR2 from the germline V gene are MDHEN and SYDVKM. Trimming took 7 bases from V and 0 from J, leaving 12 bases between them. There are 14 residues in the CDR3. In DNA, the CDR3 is TGTGCCAGCACCCCTAGCACCTTGAACACTGAAGCTTTCTTT. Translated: CASTPSTLNTEAFF. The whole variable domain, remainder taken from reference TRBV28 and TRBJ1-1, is DVKVTQSSRYLVKRTGEKVFLECVQDMDHENMFWYRQDPGLGLRLIYFSYDVKMKEKGDIPEGYSVSREKKERFSLILESASTNQTSMYLCASTPSTLNTEAFFGQGTRLTVV.

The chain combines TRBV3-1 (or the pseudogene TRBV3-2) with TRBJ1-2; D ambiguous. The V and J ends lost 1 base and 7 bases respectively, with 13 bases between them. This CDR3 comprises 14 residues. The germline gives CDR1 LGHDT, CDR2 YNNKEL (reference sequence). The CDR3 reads CASSQGGREAGYTF. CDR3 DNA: TGTGCCAGCAGCCAAGGAGGGCGAGAAGCTGGCTACACCTTC.

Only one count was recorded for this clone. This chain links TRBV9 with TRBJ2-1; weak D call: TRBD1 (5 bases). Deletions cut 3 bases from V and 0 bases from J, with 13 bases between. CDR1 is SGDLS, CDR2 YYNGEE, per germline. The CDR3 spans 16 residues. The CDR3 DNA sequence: TGTGCCAGCAGCGGGACAAGGGGAAGCTCCTACAATGAGCAGTTCTTC. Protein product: CASSGTRGSSYNEQFF.

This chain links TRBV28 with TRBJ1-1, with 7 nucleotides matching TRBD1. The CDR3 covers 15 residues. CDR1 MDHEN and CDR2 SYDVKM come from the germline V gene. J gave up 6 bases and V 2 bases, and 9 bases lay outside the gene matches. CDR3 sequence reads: CASSLTAGGRSEAFF. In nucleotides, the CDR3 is TGTGCCAGCAGTTTAACGGCAGGGGGGAGGTCTGAAGCTTTCTTT.